The T cell receptor beta chain under discussion was sequenced for a study of CD8+CD57+ T cells in acquired aplastic anemia. Using genomic DNA as the template, TCR beta VDJ and CDR3 profiling was carried out. Each CDR3 protein gets one entry after TCRdb re-called the reads with MiXCR. The sample yields around 150,000 distinct CDR3 sequences, around 75% seen once. Before being chosen for sequencing, patients had shown CD8+CD57+ cell expansion by flow cytometry. CDR3 length: 19 amino acids. CDR1 LNHDA and CDR2 SQIVND come from the germline V gene (reference sequence). With V trimmed by 6 bases and J by 0 bases, 15 bases remained unmatched.

Sequencing used sorted CD4+, CD8+, or CD8+CD57+ T cells (not recorded which) from PBMCs. The clonotype comes from a human donor with aplastic anemia. The chain employs TRBV19 and TRBJ2-1; 9 nucleotides agree with TRBD2. CDR3 sequence reads: CASRLNSGSGVGSYNEQFF. CDR3 coding DNA: TGTGCCAGTAGGCTCAATAGCGGGAGCGGGGTTGGCTCCTACAATGAGCAGTTCTTC.